This is a list of T cell receptor beta chains from one sample in a study of T-cell memory formation after mild COVID-19. TCRdb processed the 5' RACE reads anew with MiXCR; each CDR3 protein has one entry. The top ten hold approximately 2.1% of the sample, which has under 250,000 distinct CDR3 sequences, 15% seen once. Source material: PBMCs or a T cell subset sorted from them (not recorded which). The receptors originated from an adult woman who had mild COVID-19 (a few samples of this study predate the infection). Cell type and time point are not known. CDR3s include the opening cysteine and the closing phenylalanine or tryptophan. Each record gives: clone size, D gene, J gene, V gene, CDR3 DNA, CDR3 protein. D genes are given only for firm matches. A clone size is listed for some rows: how often the clone was seen (once, few, many), or a class if it is expanded.

abundance: NA
d_gene: TRBD1
j_gene: TRBJ2-1
v_gene: TRBV5-1
CDR3nt: TGCGCCAGCAGGGGGGGGACAGGGAGCTACAATGAGCAGTTCTTC
CDR3aa: CASRGGTGSYNEQFF

abundance: NA
d_gene: NA
j_gene: TRBJ1-1
v_gene: TRBV7-2
CDR3nt: TGTGCCAGCAGCCCATACTCACGCACTGAAGCTTTCTTT
CDR3aa: CASSPYSRTEAFF

abundance: few
d_gene: NA
j_gene: TRBJ2-1
v_gene: TRBV6-1
CDR3nt: TGTGCCAGCAGAGAGACCTACAATGAGCAGTTCTTC
CDR3aa: CASRETYNEQFF

abundance: NA
d_gene: NA
j_gene: TRBJ2-5
v_gene: TRBV24-1
CDR3nt: TGTGCCACCAGTGATGTGCGCCAAGAGACCCAGTACTTC
CDR3aa: CATSDVRQETQYF

abundance: NA
d_gene: NA
j_gene: TRBJ1-1
v_gene: TRBV7-2
CDR3nt: TGTGCCAGCAGCTTAGAGGTTGCATTGAACACTGAAGCTTTCTTT
CDR3aa: CASSLEVALNTEAFF

abundance: few
d_gene: NA
j_gene: TRBJ2-1
v_gene: TRBV18
CDR3nt: TGTGCCAGCTCACCACCGGTCAGGGGCAATGAGCAGTTCTTC
CDR3aa: CASSPPVRGNEQFF

abundance: few
d_gene: NA
j_gene: TRBJ2-2
v_gene: TRBV5-1
CDR3nt: TGCGCCAGCAACCTGCACTTAGTGACAGGTGGGACCGGGGAGCTGTTTTTT
CDR3aa: CASNLHLVTGGTGELFF

abundance: NA
d_gene: NA
j_gene: TRBJ2-5
v_gene: TRBV5-1
CDR3nt: TGCGCCAGCAGCTTGGGATTGTCTCCCCAAGAGACCCAGTACTTC
CDR3aa: CASSLGLSPQETQYF

abundance: few
d_gene: NA
j_gene: TRBJ2-5
v_gene: TRBV5-6
CDR3nt: TGTGCCAGCAGCAAAACGAGGGGCAGGCTGGAGACCCAGTACTTC
CDR3aa: CASSKTRGRLETQYF

abundance: few
d_gene: TRBD2
j_gene: TRBJ2-5
v_gene: TRBV30
CDR3nt: TGTGCCTTCATTAGCGGGACCGGAGGAGAGACCCAGTACTTC
CDR3aa: CAFISGTGGETQYF

abundance: many
d_gene: NA
j_gene: TRBJ2-7
v_gene: TRBV24-1
CDR3nt: TGTGCCACCAGTACAGGGAGTGGGGAGCAGTACTTC
CDR3aa: CATSTGSGEQYF

abundance: NA
d_gene: TRBD2
j_gene: TRBJ2-7
v_gene: TRBV20-1
CDR3nt: TGCAGTGCTAGAGAGACCGCTGGCGGGAGGTACTACGAGCAGTACTTC
CDR3aa: CSARETAGGRYYEQYF

abundance: few
d_gene: NA
j_gene: TRBJ1-6
v_gene: TRBV20-1
CDR3nt: TGCAGTGCCTTTGGTCGGGGGGACTCCCTAGGGCCCCTCCACTTT
CDR3aa: CSAFGRGDSLGPLHF

abundance: NA
d_gene: TRBD1
j_gene: TRBJ2-5
v_gene: TRBV5-5
CDR3nt: TGTGCCAGCAGGAATCCAGGGGGTGCAGAGACCCAGTACTTC
CDR3aa: CASRNPGGAETQYF